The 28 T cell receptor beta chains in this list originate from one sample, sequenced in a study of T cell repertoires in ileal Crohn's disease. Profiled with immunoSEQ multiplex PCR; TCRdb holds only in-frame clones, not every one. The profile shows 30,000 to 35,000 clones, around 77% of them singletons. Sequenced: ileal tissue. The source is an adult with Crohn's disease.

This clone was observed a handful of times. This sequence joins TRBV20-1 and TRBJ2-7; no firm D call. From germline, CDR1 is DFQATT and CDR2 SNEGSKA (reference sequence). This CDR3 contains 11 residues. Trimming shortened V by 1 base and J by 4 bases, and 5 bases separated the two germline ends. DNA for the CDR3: TGCAGTGCTAGAGGCCAGTACGAGCAGTACTTC. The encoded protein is CSARGQYEQYF.

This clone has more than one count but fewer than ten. The CDR3 is CASSLVVAGVYEQYF. In nucleotides, the CDR3 is TGTGCCAGCAGCTTAGTGGTAGCGGGGGTTTACGAGCAGTACTTC. V gene TRBV7-2 combines with J gene TRBJ2-7; TRBD2 agrees at 9 bases. V shed 1 base, J shed 4 bases, and the junction held 5 bases outside the gene matches. Germline V CDR1 and CDR2: SGHTA, FQGNSA. There are 15 residues in the CDR3. Complete variable domain (other parts from reference TRBV7-2 and TRBJ2-7): GAGVSQSPSNKVTEKGKDVELRCDPISGHTALYWYRQSLGQGLEFLIYFQGNSAPDKSGLPSDRFSAERTGGSVSTLTIQRTQQEDSAVYLCASSLVVAGVYEQYFGPGTRLTVT.

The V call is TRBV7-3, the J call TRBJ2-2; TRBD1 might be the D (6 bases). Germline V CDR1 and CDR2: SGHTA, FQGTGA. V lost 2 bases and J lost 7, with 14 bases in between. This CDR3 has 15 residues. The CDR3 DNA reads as TGTGCCAGCAGCTTATTCCCTACAGGGCTCGGGGAGCTGTTTTTT. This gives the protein CASSLFPTGLGELFF. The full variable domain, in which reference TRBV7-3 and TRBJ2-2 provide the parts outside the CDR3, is GAGVSQTPSNKVTEKGKYVELRCDPISGHTALYWYRQSLGQGPEFLIYFQGTGAADDSGLPNDRFFAVRPEGSVSTLKIQRTERGDSAVYLCASSLFPTGLGELFFGEGSRLTVL.

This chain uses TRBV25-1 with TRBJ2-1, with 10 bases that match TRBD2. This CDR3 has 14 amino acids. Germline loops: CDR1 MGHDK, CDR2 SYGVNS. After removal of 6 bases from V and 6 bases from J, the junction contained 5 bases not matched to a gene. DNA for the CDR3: TGTGCCAGCAGCGGACTAGCGGAGAGCAATGAGCAGTTCTTC. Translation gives CASSGLAESNEQFF.

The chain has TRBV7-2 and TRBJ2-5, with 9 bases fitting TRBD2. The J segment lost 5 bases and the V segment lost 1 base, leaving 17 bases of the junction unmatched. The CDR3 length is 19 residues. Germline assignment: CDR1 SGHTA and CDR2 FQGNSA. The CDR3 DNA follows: TGTGCCAGCAGCTTAGGACGGCGGGGGGGCCGGACTCCACAGGAGACCCAGTACTTC. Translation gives CASSLGRRGGRTPQETQYF.

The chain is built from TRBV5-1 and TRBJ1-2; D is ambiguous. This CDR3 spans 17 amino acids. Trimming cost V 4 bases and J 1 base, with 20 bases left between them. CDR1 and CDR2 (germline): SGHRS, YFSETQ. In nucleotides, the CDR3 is TGCGCCAGCAGCCCCGTGAAAGGAGGGATGGATAACTATGGCTACACCTTC. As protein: CASSPVKGGMDNYGYTF.

In DNA form, the CDR3 reads TGTGCCAGTAGGGACCTCCGGGACAGGGGTCGAGGCTACACCTTC. Residues: CASRDLRDRGRGYTF. The chain uses TRBV19 and TRBJ1-2; 10 positions match TRBD1. The germline CDR1 and CDR2 sequences are LNHDA and SQIVND (reference sequence). The CDR3 runs to 15 residues. V dropped 6 bases and J dropped 8; count of bases not matched to a gene: 12. Together with reference TRBV19 and TRBJ1-2, the CDR3 gives the full variable domain: DGGITQSPKYLFRKEGQNVTLSCEQNLNHDAMYWYRQDPGQGLRLIYYSQIVNDFQKGDIAEGYSVSREKKESFPLTVTSAQKNPTAFYLCASRDLRDRGRGYTFGSGTRLTVV.

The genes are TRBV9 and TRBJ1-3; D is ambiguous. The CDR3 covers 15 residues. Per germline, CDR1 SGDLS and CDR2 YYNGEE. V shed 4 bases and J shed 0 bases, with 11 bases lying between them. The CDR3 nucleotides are TGTGCCAGCAGCAACCCGGGTCTCTCTGGAAACACCATATATTTT. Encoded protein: CASSNPGLSGNTIYF.

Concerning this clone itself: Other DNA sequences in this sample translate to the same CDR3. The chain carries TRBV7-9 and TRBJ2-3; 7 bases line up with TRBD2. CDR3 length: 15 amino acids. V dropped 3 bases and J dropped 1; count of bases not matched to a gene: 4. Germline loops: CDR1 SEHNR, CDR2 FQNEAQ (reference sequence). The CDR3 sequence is CASSFGLAGTDTQYF. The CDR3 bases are TGTGCCAGCAGCTTCGGGCTAGCGGGCACAGATACGCAGTATTTT.

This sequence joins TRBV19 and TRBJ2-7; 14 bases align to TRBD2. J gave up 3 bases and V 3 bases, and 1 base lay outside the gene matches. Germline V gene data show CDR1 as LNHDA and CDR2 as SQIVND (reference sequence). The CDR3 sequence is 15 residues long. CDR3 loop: CASSMTSGGGYEQYF. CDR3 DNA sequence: TGTGCCAGTAGTATGACTAGCGGGGGGGGCTACGAGCAGTACTTC.

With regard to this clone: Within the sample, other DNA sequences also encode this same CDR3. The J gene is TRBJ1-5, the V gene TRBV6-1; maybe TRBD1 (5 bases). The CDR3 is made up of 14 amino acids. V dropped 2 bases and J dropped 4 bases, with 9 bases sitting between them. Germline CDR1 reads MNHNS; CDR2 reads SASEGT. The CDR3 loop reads CASSEQGGNQPQHF. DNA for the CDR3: TGTGCCAGCAGTGAACAGGGTGGGAATCAGCCCCAGCATTTT.

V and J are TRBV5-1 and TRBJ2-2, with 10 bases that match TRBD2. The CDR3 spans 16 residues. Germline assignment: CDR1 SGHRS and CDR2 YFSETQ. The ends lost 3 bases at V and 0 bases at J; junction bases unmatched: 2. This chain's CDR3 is CASSYGLAANTGELFF. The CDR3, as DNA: TGCGCCAGCAGCTACGGACTAGCGGCGAACACCGGGGAGCTGTTTTTT.

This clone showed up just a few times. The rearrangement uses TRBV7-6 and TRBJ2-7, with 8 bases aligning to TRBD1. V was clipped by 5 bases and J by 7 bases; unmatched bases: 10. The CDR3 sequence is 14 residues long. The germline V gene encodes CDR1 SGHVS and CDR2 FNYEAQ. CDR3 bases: TGTGCCAGCAGCGCGACAGGGGCTCTTAGGGAGCAGTACTTC. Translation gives CASSATGALREQYF.

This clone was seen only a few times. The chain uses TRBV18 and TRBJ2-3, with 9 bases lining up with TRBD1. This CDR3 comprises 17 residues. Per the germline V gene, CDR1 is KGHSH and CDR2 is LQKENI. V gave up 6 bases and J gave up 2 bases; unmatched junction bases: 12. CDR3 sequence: CASSRTYRGQFTDTQYF. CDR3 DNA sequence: TGTGCCAGCTCCCGAACGTACAGGGGGCAATTCACAGATACGCAGTATTTT.

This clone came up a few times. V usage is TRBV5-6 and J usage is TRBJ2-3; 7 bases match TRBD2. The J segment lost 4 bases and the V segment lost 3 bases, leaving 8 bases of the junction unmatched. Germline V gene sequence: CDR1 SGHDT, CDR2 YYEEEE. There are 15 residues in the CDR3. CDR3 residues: CASSSWGGRPDTQYF. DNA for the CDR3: TGTGCCAGCAGCTCTTGGGGAGGGCGCCCAGATACGCAGTATTTT.

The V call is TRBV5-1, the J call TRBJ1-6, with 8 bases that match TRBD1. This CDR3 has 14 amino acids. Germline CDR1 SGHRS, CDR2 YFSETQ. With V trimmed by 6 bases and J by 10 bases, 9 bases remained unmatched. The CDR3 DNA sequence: TGCGCCAGCACTACCGACAGGGGAGGATCACCCCTCCACTTT. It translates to CASTTDRGGSPLHF.

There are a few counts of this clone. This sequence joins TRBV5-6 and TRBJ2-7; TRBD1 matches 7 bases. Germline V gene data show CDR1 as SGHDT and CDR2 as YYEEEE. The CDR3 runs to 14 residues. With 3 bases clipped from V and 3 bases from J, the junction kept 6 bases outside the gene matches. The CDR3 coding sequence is TGTGCCAGCAGCTGGGGGACAGTAAACTACGAGCAGTACTTC. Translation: CASSWGTVNYEQYF.

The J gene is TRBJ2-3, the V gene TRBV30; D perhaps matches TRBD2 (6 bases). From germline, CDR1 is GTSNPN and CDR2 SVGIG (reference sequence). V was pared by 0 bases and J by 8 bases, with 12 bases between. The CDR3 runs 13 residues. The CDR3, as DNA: TGTGCCTGGAGTGTTCTCTCGGAGGGTACGCAGTATTTT. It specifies CAWSVLSEGTQYF.

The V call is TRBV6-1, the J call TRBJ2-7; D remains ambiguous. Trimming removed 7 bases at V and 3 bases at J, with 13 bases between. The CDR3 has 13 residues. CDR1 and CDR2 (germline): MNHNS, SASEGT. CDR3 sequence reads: CASNPEEYYEQYF. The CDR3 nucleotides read TGTGCCAGCAACCCCGAGGAATACTACGAGCAGTACTTC.

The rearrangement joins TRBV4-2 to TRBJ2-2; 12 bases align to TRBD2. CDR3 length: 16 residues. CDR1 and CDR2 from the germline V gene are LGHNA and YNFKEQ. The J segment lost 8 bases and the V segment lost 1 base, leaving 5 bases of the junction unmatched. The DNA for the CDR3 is TGTGCCAGCAGCCAAGGGAGGACTAGCGGGAAGGGGGAGCTGTTTTTT. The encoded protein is CASSQGRTSGKGELFF.

CDR3 region: CASGGGFSPMGELFF. The CDR3 DNA reads TGTGCCAGCGGGGGAGGGTTCTCACCCATGGGGGAGCTGTTTTTT. The genes are TRBV27 and TRBJ2-2; the match to TRBD2 covers 7 bases. V was pared by 8 bases and J by 8 bases, with 14 bases of the junction left unmatched. This CDR3 comprises 15 residues. From germline, CDR1 is MNHEY and CDR2 SMNVEV (reference sequence).

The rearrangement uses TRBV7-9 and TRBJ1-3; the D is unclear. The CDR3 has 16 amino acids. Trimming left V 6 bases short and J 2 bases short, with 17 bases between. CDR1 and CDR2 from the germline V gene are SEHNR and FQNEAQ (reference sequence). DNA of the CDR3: TGTGCCAGCAGTTTTGCTACGTCCCGGGCTGGAAACACCATATATTTT. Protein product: CASSFATSRAGNTIYF.

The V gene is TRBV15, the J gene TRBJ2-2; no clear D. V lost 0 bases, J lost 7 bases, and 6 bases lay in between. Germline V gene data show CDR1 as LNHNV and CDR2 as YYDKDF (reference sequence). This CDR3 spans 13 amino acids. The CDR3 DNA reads TGTGCCACCAGCAGAGATCTAGGCGGGGAGCTGTTTTTT. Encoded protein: CATSRDLGGELFF.

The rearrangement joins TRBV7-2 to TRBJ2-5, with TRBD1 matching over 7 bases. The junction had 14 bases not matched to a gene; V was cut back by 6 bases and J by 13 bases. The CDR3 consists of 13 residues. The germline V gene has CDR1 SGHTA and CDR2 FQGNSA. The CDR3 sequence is CASSRDRTYERYF. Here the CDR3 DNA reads TGTGCCAGCAGTCGGGACAGAACCTACGAGCGGTACTTC.

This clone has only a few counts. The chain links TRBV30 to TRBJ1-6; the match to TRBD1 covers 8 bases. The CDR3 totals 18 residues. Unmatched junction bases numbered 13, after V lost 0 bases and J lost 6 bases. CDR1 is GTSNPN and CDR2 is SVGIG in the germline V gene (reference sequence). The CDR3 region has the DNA TGTGCCTGGAGTGTAGACAGGGGCTCCTATCGGGGTAATTCACCCCTCCACTTT. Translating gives CAWSVDRGSYRGNSPLHF.

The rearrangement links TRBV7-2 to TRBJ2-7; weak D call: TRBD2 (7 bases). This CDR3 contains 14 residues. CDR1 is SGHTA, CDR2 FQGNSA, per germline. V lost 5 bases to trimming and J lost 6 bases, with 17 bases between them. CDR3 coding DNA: TGTGCCAGCAGCCTAGGGGGGGGAACGGGCGAGCAGTACTTC. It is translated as CASSLGGGTGEQYF.

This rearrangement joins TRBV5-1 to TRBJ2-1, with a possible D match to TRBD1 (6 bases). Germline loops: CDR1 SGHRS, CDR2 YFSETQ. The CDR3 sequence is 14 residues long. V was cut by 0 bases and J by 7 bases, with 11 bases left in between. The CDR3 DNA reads TGCGCCAGCAGCTTGGCAGGGGTGGGAAATGAGCAGTTCTTC. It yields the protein CASSLAGVGNEQFF. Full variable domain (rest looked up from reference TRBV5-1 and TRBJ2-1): KAGVTQTPRYLIKTRGQQVTLSCSPISGHRSVSWYQQTPGQGLQFLFEYFSETQRNKGNFPGRFSGRQFSNSRSEMNVSTLELGDSALYLCASSLAGVGNEQFFGPGTRLTVL.

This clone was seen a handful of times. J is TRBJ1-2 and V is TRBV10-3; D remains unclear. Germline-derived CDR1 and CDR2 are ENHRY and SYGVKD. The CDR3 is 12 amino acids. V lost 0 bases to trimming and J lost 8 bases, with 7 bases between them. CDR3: CAISESSFGYTF. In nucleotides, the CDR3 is TGTGCCATCAGTGAGTCGAGTTTCGGCTACACCTTC.